The rows below give T cell receptor beta chains drawn from one sample of a study of shared clonotypes between healthy human individuals. The method was immunoSEQ multiplex PCR; TCRdb's version includes in-frame clones alone and lacks a portion of them. The sample yields roughly 850,000 clones, 96% seen once. The sequenced material came from naive CD8+ T cells sorted from blood. The source of these receptors is a young man in good health. Each CDR3 is given with its conserved first and last residue. Fields, in order: V gene, clone size, D gene, J gene, CDR3 DNA, CDR3 protein. D genes are given only for firm matches. Some rows mark clone size as missing; the rest say once, few, many or name a class of expanded clone.

TRBV6-6	once	TRBD1	TRBJ2-3	TGTGCCAGCAAGGGACAGGGGCCCACAGATACGCAGTATTTT	CASKGQGPTDTQYF
TRBV27	.	.	TRBJ2-7	TGTGCCAGCAGTTTCCGCAGGGGGGACTACGAGCAGTACTTC	CASSFRRGDYEQYF
TRBV9	.	TRBD1	TRBJ1-1	TGTGCTTCAGGGGGGAGCACTGAAGCTTTCTTT	CASGGSTEAFF
TRBV9	.	TRBD1	TRBJ2-5	TGTGCCAGCAGCGTAAAGGACAGGGCCCTTTCCGATCAAGAGACCCAGTACTTC	CASSVKDRALSDQETQYF
TRBV19	.	TRBD2	TRBJ2-7	TGTGCCAGTAGTCCCCCCCTGGGGCGGGAGCCCTCCTACGAGCAGTACTTC	CASSPPLGREPSYEQYF
TRBV7-2	.	TRBD2	TRBJ2-7	TGTGCCAGCACCAAGGGACTAGCCTACGAGCAGTACTTC	CASTKGLAYEQYF
TRBV29-1	.	.	TRBJ2-1	TGCAGCGTACCGCCCGACAGGACCTACAATGAGCAGTTCTTC	CSVPPDRTYNEQFF
TRBV27	.	TRBD2	TRBJ2-3	TGTGCCAGCACCAGGACTAGCGGGACCTTCACAGATACGCAGTATTTT	CASTRTSGTFTDTQYF
TRBV25-1	.	TRBD2	TRBJ2-1	TGTGCCAGCAGTGAAGGGGCTAGCGGGGACAATGAGCAGTTCTTC	CASSEGASGDNEQFF
TRBV28	.	.	TRBJ2-1	TGTGCCAGCAGGAAGGACCTCCGGGACTACAATGAGCAGTTCTTC	CASRKDLRDYNEQFF
TRBV7-9	.	TRBD1	TRBJ2-7	TGTGCCAGCAGCTCCTGGACAGGGGACGAGCAGTACTTC	CASSSWTGDEQYF
TRBV27	.	.	TRBJ2-7	TGTGCCAGCAGTTTCGGTCGGGACCCCGCCTACGAGCAGTACTTC	CASSFGRDPAYEQYF
TRBV6-1	.	TRBD2	TRBJ2-3	TGTGCCAGCAGTGTCGGTGCGGGAGGGCCAGGGGATACGCAGTATTTT	CASSVGAGGPGDTQYF
TRBV27	.	.	TRBJ2-1	TGTGCCAGCAGTTTATCGGCTACATACAATGAGCAGTTCTTC	CASSLSATYNEQFF